The next 8 T cell receptor beta chains were all read from a single sample in a study of T-cell memory formation after mild COVID-19. In TCRdb, the 5' RACE reads were re-called with MiXCR into one record per CDR3 protein. The sample has over 150,000 distinct CDR3 sequences; about 22% are singletons. The sequenced sample consisted of PBMCs or a T cell subset sorted from them (not recorded which). The source of these receptors is an adult woman who had mild COVID-19 (a few samples of this study predate the infection). Cell type and time point are not known.

The gene calls are TRBV6-2 or TRBV6-3 and TRBJ2-3; the D is unclear. Trimming shortened V by 3 bases and J by 2 bases, and 24 bases separated the two germline ends. The V gene's germline CDR1 is MNHEY and CDR2 SVGEGT. The CDR3 length is 19 residues. In DNA form, the CDR3 reads TGTGCCAGCAGTTATTCAAAGATCGGGCGGCTACCCCTCACAGATACGCAGTATTTT. Protein product: CASSYSKIGRLPLTDTQYF.

The J gene is TRBJ1-4, the V gene TRBV12-3 or TRBV12-4, with a weak D call TRBD1 (5 bases). Trimming cost V 3 bases and J 6 bases, with 11 bases left between them. This CDR3 has 14 amino acids. This CDR3 is CASSFGAGDEKLFF. The CDR3 nucleotides are TGTGCCAGCAGTTTTGGGGCAGGCGATGAAAAACTGTTTTTT.

This clonotype was seen only a few times. The V call is TRBV4-1, the J call TRBJ1-3; the match to TRBD1 covers 9 bases. Trimming cost V 8 bases and J 0 bases; bases outside gene matches: 5. This CDR3 is built from 15 residues. Germline V gene lookup returns CDR1 MGHRA and CDR2 YSYEKL. The CDR3 spells CASDRTGDSGNTIYF. CDR3 nucleotides: TGCGCCAGCGACCGGACAGGGGACTCTGGAAACACCATATATTTT.

The chain employs TRBV12-3 or TRBV12-4 and TRBJ1-1; no clear D. Trimming left V 4 bases short and J 3 bases short, with 12 bases between. This CDR3 is 14 amino acids long. The CDR3 DNA follows: TGTGCCAGCAGTTCCCCTCCCGGGGACACTGAAGCTTTCTTT. It codes for CASSSPPGDTEAFF.

In its sample, this clonotype was seen a few times. The genes are TRBV9 and TRBJ1-1; D gene ambiguous. V gave up 0 bases and J gave up 0 bases, with 9 bases separating them. The CDR3 spans 15 residues. CDR1 and CDR2 from the germline V gene are SGDLS and YYNGEE. CDR3 residues: CASSVEQSMNTEAFF. CDR3 in DNA: TGTGCCAGCAGCGTAGAGCAGTCGATGAACACTGAAGCTTTCTTT.

V is TRBV27 and J is TRBJ1-5, with D perhaps TRBD1 (5 bases). The CDR3 extends over 13 amino acids. The V end was cut by 6 bases, the J end by 4 bases, with 10 bases between. Germline-derived CDR1 and CDR2 are MNHEY and SMNVEV (reference sequence). In DNA form, the CDR3 reads TGTGCCAGCAGCATGGGGGGGAATCAGCCCCAGCATTTT. Its translation is CASSMGGNQPQHF.

This chain connects TRBV7-9 to TRBJ2-3, with D unresolved. The CDR3 consists of 12 residues. V dropped 6 bases and J dropped 6 bases, with 10 bases sitting between them. The germline CDR1 and CDR2 sequences are SEHNR and FQNEAQ (reference sequence). In nucleotides, the CDR3 is TGTGCCAGCAGGCCTGACGGCGATACGCAGTATTTT. Translating it yields CASRPDGDTQYF.

The CDR3 sequence: CASSLDSLAVYNEQFF. CDR3 in DNA: TGTGCCAGCAGCTTAGATAGCCTAGCGGTCTACAATGAGCAGTTCTTC. This chain links TRBV7-9 with TRBJ2-1, with 7 positions matching TRBD2. With V trimmed by 1 base and J by 3 bases, 6 bases remained unmatched. The CDR3 has 16 amino acids. The germline V gene has CDR1 SEHNR and CDR2 FQNEAQ (reference sequence).